The T cell receptor beta chain under discussion was sequenced for a study of blood T cell repertoires in COVID-19. Study-wide background: The origin of the acute and convalescent COVID-19 samples was the United States, Italy and Spain.

Assay used: immunoSEQ multiplex PCR; TCRdb lists only in-frame clones, some missing. Seen here are approximately 100,000 clones, 65% to 85% observed once, and the top ten hold 4.4%. From germline, CDR1 is SGHVS and CDR2 FNYEAQ. There are 16 residues in the CDR3. V lost 1 base, J lost 4 bases, and 13 bases lay in between. The source material was peripheral blood. This chain joins TRBV7-6 and TRBJ2-2; D unresolved. The receptor comes from a man between 60 and 75 years old with acute or convalescent COVID-19. The CDR3 region has the DNA TGTGCCAGCAGCTTAGGGCTAGTTGGCGGCACCGGGGAGCTGTTTTTT. Encoded protein: CASSLGLVGGTGELFF.